This record looks at one T cell receptor (beta chain) sequence and its context. What it binds is not known. The data originate from a study of cytomegalovirus exposure and HLA in healthy donors. Overall study findings and caveats: Cytomegalovirus-associated status was assigned to some 180 TCR beta chains. Presence/absence analyses rested on an assumption that sequencing depth was roughly uniform across donors.

Primers included in the PCR were 60 Vbeta and 13 Jbeta primers. Here immunoSEQ multiplex PCR was the method, and the copy in TCRdb shows in-frame clones only, minus some. This sample's table reports 80,000 or so clones. The source material was PBMCs. The origin of this receptor is a woman aged 25 to 45 in good health and CMV-seronegative.

The CDR3: CASSPSGGATEQYF. The CDR3 DNA sequence: TGTGCCAGCAGTCCTAGCGGGGGGGCCACCGAGCAGTACTTC. The V gene is TRBV6-5, the J gene TRBJ2-7; 12 nucleotides agree with TRBD2. Germline lookup yields CDR1 MNHEY and CDR2 SVGAGI. The CDR3 extends over 14 amino acids. The V gene end was trimmed by 5 bases and the J gene end by 6 bases; junction bases not matched to a gene: 5.